A single sample gave rise to the 21 T cell receptor beta chains below, sequenced in a study of blood T cell repertoires in COVID-19. Sequenced by immunoSEQ multiplex PCR; TCRdb stores in-frame clones only, minus some. The profile covers hundreds of thousands of clones, with more than 75% appearing a single time and roughly 2.5% taken by the ten largest. Sequencing input: PBMCs or T cells enriched from blood (not recorded which). The receptors shown here come from a man between 60 and 75 years old who had recovered from COVID-19.

CDR3 nucleotide sequence: TGTGCCAGCAGCGAGAGGGGGCAGGGGCAAGAGACCCAGTACTTC. Amino acid sequence: CASSERGQGQETQYF. This chain joins TRBV9 and TRBJ2-5, with 7 bases aligning to TRBD1. The CDR3 extends over 15 amino acids. The junction had 7 bases not matched to a gene; V was cut back by 3 bases and J by 2 bases. Germline V gene sequence: CDR1 SGDLS, CDR2 YYNGEE. The variable domain in full, completed from reference TRBV9 and TRBJ2-5, reads DSGVTQTPKHLITATGQRVTLRCSPRSGDLSVYWYQQSLDQGLQFLIQYYNGEERAKGNILERFSAQQFPDLHSELNLSSLELGDSALYFCASSERGQGQETQYFGPGTRLLVL.

The chain uses TRBV28 and TRBJ2-7; 7 nucleotides match TRBD2. V gave up 3 bases and J gave up 7 bases; unmatched junction bases: 21. This CDR3 has 18 amino acids. Germline CDR1 MDHEN, CDR2 SYDVKM. The CDR3: CASSLEAGDSTSSDEQYF. The CDR3 nucleotides are TGTGCCAGCAGTTTGGAGGCGGGAGACTCAACTAGTTCAGATGAGCAGTACTTC.

The J gene is TRBJ2-7, the V gene TRBV2, with 9 bases that match TRBD1. J lost 0 bases, V lost 7 bases, and 7 bases had no gene match. The CDR3 is made up of 15 amino acids. Germline CDR1 SNHLY, CDR2 FYNNEI. CDR3 protein: CASTNRGPRSYEQYF. For the CDR3, the DNA is TGTGCCAGCACCAACAGGGGGCCTCGCTCCTACGAGCAGTACTTC.

The rearrangement links TRBV5-1 to TRBJ1-6; 9 nucleotides line up with TRBD1. CDR1 and CDR2 from the germline V gene are SGHRS and YFSETQ. V was clipped by 4 bases and J by 9 bases; unmatched bases: 5. The CDR3 is 14 amino acids. The CDR3 loop is CASSRDRGSSPLHF. CDR3 DNA sequence: TGCGCCAGCAGCCGAGACAGGGGGTCTTCACCCCTCCACTTT.

This chain uses TRBV2 with TRBJ1-1; a possible D gene is TRBD1 (6 bases). Deletions cut 6 bases from V and 4 bases from J, with 15 bases between. This CDR3 is 14 amino acids long. Germline CDR1 and CDR2: SNHLY and FYNNEI. The CDR3 spells CASRNRDIGTEAFF. CDR3 sequence (DNA): TGTGCCAGCAGAAACCGGGACATCGGCACTGAAGCTTTCTTT.

The rearrangement joins TRBV18 to TRBJ1-1; tentatively, D is TRBD1 (5 bases). Germline CDR1 KGHSH, CDR2 LQKENI. The CDR3 contains 16 residues. With 5 bases removed from V and 1 base from J, the gap between germline ends came to 17 bases. This CDR3 reads CASSSYRWGENTEAFF. The DNA for the CDR3 is TGTGCCAGCTCATCTTACCGCTGGGGGGAGAACACTGAAGCTTTCTTT.

This chain joins TRBV15 and TRBJ1-6; tentative D call: TRBD1 (6 bases). The CDR3 is 15 residues long. Germline lookup yields CDR1 LNHNV and CDR2 YYDKDF (reference sequence). The germline V and J ends were trimmed by 3 bases and 7 bases, with 13 bases remaining between them. As DNA, the CDR3 is TGTGCCACCAGCAGGAAGGGGGACCAGAATTCACCCCTCCACTTT. Residues: CATSRKGDQNSPLHF. Variable domain in full (rest from reference TRBV15 and TRBJ1-6): DAMVIQNPRYQVTQFGKPVTLSCSQTLNHNVMYWYQQKSSQAPKLLFHYYDKDFNNEADTPDNFQSRRPNTSFCFLDIRSPGLGDTAMYLCATSRKGDQNSPLHFGNGTRLTVT.

This clone has a single count. One end of the junction is discordant with germline, which a read error may explain. Other nucleotide sequences in the sample specify the same CDR3. V usage is TRBV27 and J usage is TRBJ2-7; a weak D match, TRBD2 (6 bases). CDR1 is MNHEY and CDR2 is SMNVEV in the germline V gene (reference sequence). The CDR3 contains 14 residues. The CDR3 protein is CASSFGAGQYEQYF. The CDR3 DNA sequence: TGTGCCAGTAGTTTTGGGGCGGGGCAGTACGAGCAGTACTTC.

V is TRBV28 and J is TRBJ1-1; D gene unclear. The V end was cut by 6 bases, the J end by 5 bases, with 10 bases between. CDR1 MDHEN and CDR2 SYDVKM come from the germline V gene. The CDR3 runs 12 residues. CDR3 amino acids: CASSSRKTEAFF. The CDR3 coding sequence is TGTGCCAGCAGCAGTCGAAAGACTGAAGCTTTCTTT. Full variable domain (rest looked up from reference TRBV28 and TRBJ1-1): DVKVTQSSRYLVKRTGEKVFLECVQDMDHENMFWYRQDPGLGLRLIYFSYDVKMKEKGDIPEGYSVSREKKERFSLILESASTNQTSMYLCASSSRKTEAFFGQGTRLTVV.

The chain recombines TRBV7-2 with TRBJ2-1, with 7 nucleotides matching TRBD2. CDR1 is SGHTA, CDR2 FQGNSA, per germline. The J segment lost 6 bases and the V segment lost 5 bases, leaving 16 bases of the junction unmatched. The CDR3 has 17 amino acids. The CDR3 DNA reads TGTGCCAGCAGCGCTCACCCGACTAGCCCTAGTGGCAATGAGCAGTTCTTC. Its protein is CASSAHPTSPSGNEQFF.

The V and J genes are TRBV5-4 and TRBJ1-3, with D unresolved. The CDR3 runs 15 residues. Germline V gene data show CDR1 as SGHNT and CDR2 as YYREEE (reference sequence). V lost 3 bases to trimming and J lost 0 bases, with 10 bases between them. The CDR3 here is CASSSSVSSGNTIYF. The CDR3 DNA follows: TGTGCCAGCAGCTCTTCAGTAAGCTCTGGAAACACCATATATTTT.

V and J are TRBV7-2 and TRBJ2-2; D unresolved. The CDR3 runs 13 residues. Deletions cut 1 base from V and 6 bases from J, with 6 bases between. Germline V gives CDR1 SGHTA, CDR2 FQGNSA. The CDR3, as DNA: TGTGCCAGCAGCTTAGTGTCTCCCGGGGAGCTGTTTTTT. Translation: CASSLVSPGELFF.

The J gene is TRBJ2-4, the V gene TRBV29-1; a weak D match, TRBD2 (6 bases). V was cut by 5 bases and J by 5 bases, with 13 bases left in between. The CDR3 loop spans 13 amino acids. Germline V gene lookup returns CDR1 SQVTM and CDR2 ANQGSEA. CDR3 DNA: TGCAGCGTTTTAGCGGTGGGAGAAAACATTCAGTACTTC. The encoded protein is CSVLAVGENIQYF.

The gene calls are TRBV7-9 and TRBJ2-1; D gene ambiguous. This CDR3 region has 15 residues. Germline V gene lookup returns CDR1 SEHNR and CDR2 FQNEAQ (reference sequence). V lost 3 bases and J 2 bases, leaving 11 bases between the germline ends. CDR3 region: CASSFAQHTYNEQFF. In DNA form, the CDR3 reads TGTGCCAGCAGCTTTGCACAACATACCTACAATGAGCAGTTCTTC.

The rearrangement links TRBV15 to TRBJ1-6; possible D gene TRBD1, 6 bases. Germline-derived CDR1 and CDR2 are LNHNV and YYDKDF (reference sequence). This CDR3 comprises 13 residues. Trimming pared 3 bases from V and 8 bases from J, leaving 8 bases between. The CDR3 loop is CATSSYRDSPLHF. CDR3 in DNA: TGTGCCACCAGCAGTTACAGGGATTCACCCCTCCACTTT.

V usage is TRBV2 and J usage is TRBJ1-2, with 7 nucleotides matching TRBD1. Trimming at V came to 8 bases and at J to 9 bases, leaving 3 bases not matched to a gene. The CDR3 consists of 10 residues. The germline V gene encodes CDR1 SNHLY and CDR2 FYNNEI. CDR3 in amino acids: CASLQGSYTF. CDR3 bases: TGTGCCAGCTTACAGGGGAGCTACACCTTC.

The chain carries TRBV5-4 and TRBJ2-3, with 7 bases matching TRBD1. The germline V gene encodes CDR1 SGHNT and CDR2 YYREEE (reference sequence). The CDR3 length is 16 residues. The V segment lost 4 bases and the J segment 0 bases; nucleotides outside the gene matches: 8. The CDR3 bases are TGTGCCAGCAGCCGAATTGGACAGGTTAGCACAGATACGCAGTATTTT. Translating it yields CASSRIGQVSTDTQYF.

The chain links TRBV3-1 (or the pseudogene TRBV3-2) to TRBJ2-7; 7 bases fit TRBD1. Germline V gene lookup returns CDR1 LGHDT and CDR2 YNNKEL (reference sequence). The CDR3 covers 19 residues. V lost 3 bases to trimming and J lost 2 bases; unmatched junction nucleotides: 19. As DNA, the CDR3 is TGTGCCAGCAGCCATCCGTTCTGGCTCCCAGGGGGAAAAGCCTACGAGCAGTACTTC. Translation gives CASSHPFWLPGGKAYEQYF.

The chain combines TRBV25-1 with TRBJ1-2; perhaps TRBD1 as D (5 bases). Germline V lookup: CDR1 MGHDK, CDR2 SYGVNS. Between the trimmed V and J ends, which lost 3 bases and 4 bases, there was a span of 15 bases. The CDR3 extends over 15 amino acids. Here the CDR3 DNA reads TGTGCCAGCAGTGACCGCGGGGGGGTCGGCTATGGCTACACCTTC. This sequence encodes CASSDRGGVGYGYTF.

This chain uses TRBV9 with TRBJ2-1; 13 bases are a match to TRBD2. J was trimmed by 6 bases and V by 1 base; bases with no gene match: 4. This CDR3 is 16 amino acids long. Germline assignment: CDR1 SGDLS and CDR2 YYNGEE. CDR3 DNA: TGTGCCAGCAGCGTACGGGGACTAGCGGGGATCAATGAGCAGTTCTTC. Its protein product is CASSVRGLAGINEQFF.

V gene TRBV11-1 combines with J gene TRBJ2-7, with 12 bases that match TRBD1. The CDR3 has 16 residues. Germline V gene data show CDR1 as SGHAT and CDR2 as FQDESV (reference sequence). Trimming removed 5 bases from V and 3 bases from J; junction bases left unmatched: 8. CDR3 region: CASSPPGTGGHYEQYF. Written as DNA, the CDR3 is TGTGCCAGCAGCCCCCCCGGGACAGGGGGCCACTACGAGCAGTACTTC.